Shown below are 30 T cell receptor beta chains from a single sample sequenced in a study of Graves' ophthalmopathy and Graves' hyperthyroidism. Amplified material comprised TCR beta CDR3 regions derived from RNA transcripts. First-round RT-PCR relied on HTBI primers, and a second-round multiplex PCR came next. From the multiplex PCR reads, TCRdb called clonotypes with MiXCR, one entry per CDR3 protein. The data hold around 520,000 distinct CDR3 sequences, with under 40% observed a single time. Material: peripheral blood or thyroid tissue (not recorded which). The receptors were gathered from an adult man with Graves' hyperthyroidism.

J is TRBJ1-5 and V is TRBV20-1; tentative D call: TRBD1 (5 bases). V was pared by 2 bases and J by 2 bases, with 19 bases between. The CDR3 is made up of 17 amino acids. Germline values: CDR1 DFQATT, CDR2 SNEGSKA (reference sequence). CDR3 sequence (DNA): TGCAGTGCTAGACCAGTCTACTCAGGGATACGCAATCAGCCCCAGCATTTT. It encodes CSARPVYSGIRNQPQHF.

V is TRBV4-2 and J is TRBJ1-1; D unclear. The V gene lost 8 bases and the J gene lost 7 bases, with 14 bases spanning the gap. In germline, CDR1 is LGHNA, CDR2 YNFKEQ. CDR3 length: 12 amino acids. The CDR3 here is CASSTGGDEAFF. CDR3 DNA sequence: TGTGCCAGCTCCACGGGTGGGGATGAAGCTTTCTTT.

The chain joins TRBV29-1 to TRBJ1-4; 7 bases match TRBD1. The CDR3 is 15 residues long. CDR1 and CDR2 from the germline V gene are SQVTM and ANQGSEA. The V gene end was trimmed by 2 bases and the J gene end by 7 bases; junction bases not matched to a gene: 10. The CDR3 region is CSVESGTGTVEKLFF. The CDR3 nucleotides read TGCAGCGTTGAATCGGGCACAGGGACAGTTGAAAAACTGTTTTTT.

The chain couples TRBV29-1 to TRBJ2-7; 16 positions match TRBD2. CDR3 size: 16 residues. Losses at the gene ends were 7 bases for V and 1 base for J; bases not matched to a gene: 7. CDR1 and CDR2 (germline): SQVTM, ANQGSEA. The CDR3 nucleotides read TGCAGCGCGGGACTAGCGGGAGGGCCGAGTTCCTACGAGCAGTACTTC. Amino acid sequence: CSAGLAGGPSSYEQYF.

The CDR3 is CASKPTGERNEQYF. The CDR3 DNA follows: TGTGCCAGCAAACCGACAGGGGAGAGAAACGAGCAGTACTTC. V is TRBV28 and J is TRBJ2-7; 8 bases match TRBD1. The CDR3 contains 14 residues. Germline CDR1 MDHEN, CDR2 SYDVKM. After removal of 7 bases from V and 5 bases from J, the junction contained 10 bases not matched to a gene. Combining the CDR3 with reference TRBV28 and TRBJ2-7 gives the whole variable domain DVKVTQSSRYLVKRTGEKVFLECVQDMDHENMFWYRQDPGLGLRLIYFSYDVKMKEKGDIPEGYSVSREKKERFSLILESASTNQTSMYLCASKPTGERNEQYFGPGTRLTVT.

A single count supports this clonotype. The chain employs TRBV20-1 and TRBJ2-7; possible D gene TRBD1, 6 bases. The DNA matches TRBJ2-5 better at its end, which makes the J call doubtful. The CDR3 is made up of 13 amino acids. Looked up from germline, CDR1 is DFQATT and CDR2 is SNEGSKA (reference sequence). CDR3 loop: CSARARGMETQYF. DNA of the CDR3: TGCAGTGCTAGAGCTAGGGGGATGGAGACCCAGTACTTC.

The rearrangement uses TRBV24-1 and TRBJ2-3, with TRBD1 matching 8 bases. The V segment lost 7 bases and the J segment 1 base; nucleotides outside the gene matches: 3. CDR3 length: 14 residues. Germline V gene sequence: CDR1 KGHDR, CDR2 SFDVKD. This CDR3 is CATSQDRGTDTQYF. The CDR3 region has the DNA TGTGCCACCAGCCAGGACAGGGGCACAGATACGCAGTATTTT.

This clonotype was seen repeatedly, ten times or more. The chain couples TRBV7-9 to TRBJ1-1; no reliable D call. V gave up 7 bases and J gave up 3 bases, with 18 bases separating them. Germline lookup yields CDR1 SEHNR and CDR2 FQNEAQ (reference sequence). CDR3 length: 15 residues. The CDR3 is CASTSRVAGHTEAFF. CDR3 bases: TGTGCCAGCACATCTCGGGTGGCAGGACACACTGAAGCTTTCTTT.

In this sample, this clonotype turned up many times. This rearrangement joins TRBV29-1 to TRBJ1-1, with TRBD1 matching 7 bases. Germline V gene sequence: CDR1 SQVTM, CDR2 ANQGSEA. CDR3 size: 13 residues. With 4 bases clipped from V and 4 bases from J, the junction kept 6 bases outside the gene matches. CDR3 nucleotides: TGCAGCGTTGTTACAGGGGTTAGCACTGAAGCTTTCTTT. Protein sequence: CSVVTGVSTEAFF.

This clonotype was seen many times. The V call is TRBV9, the J call TRBJ1-2; 7 bases agree with TRBD1. Trimming took 4 bases from V and 4 from J; bases not matched to a gene: 10. Germline loops: CDR1 SGDLS, CDR2 YYNGEE. This CDR3 region has 15 residues. The CDR3 nucleotides are TGTGCCAGCAGCCCAAACTGGGACAGCGCCTATGGCTACACCTTC. This gives the protein CASSPNWDSAYGYTF.

The chain carries TRBV29-1 and TRBJ1-4; D is perhaps TRBD1 (5 bases). In germline, CDR1 is SQVTM, CDR2 ANQGSEA. The CDR3 loop spans 11 amino acids. Trimming took off 5 bases at V and 8 bases at J, with 9 bases between the two ends. CDR3 sequence (DNA): TGCAGCGTTTTTAAGGGGGAAAAACTGTTTTTT. Amino acids: CSVFKGEKLFF.

This clonotype has ten or more counts. The chain employs TRBV5-8 and TRBJ2-7; D gene unclear. Trimming pared 0 bases from V and 5 bases from J, leaving 6 bases between. CDR1 is SGHTS, CDR2 YDEGEE, per germline. The CDR3 loop spans 12 amino acids. CDR3 in amino acids: CASSLERNEQYF. The CDR3 DNA reads as TGTGCCAGCAGCTTGGAAAGAAACGAGCAGTACTTC.

V and J are TRBV24-1 and TRBJ2-7; D is uncertain. Per the germline V gene, CDR1 is KGHDR and CDR2 is SFDVKD. The CDR3 runs to 13 residues. CDR3 sequence: CARAPSAVYEQYF. The CDR3 coding sequence is TGTGCTAGAGCGCCCTCGGCAGTCTACGAGCAGTACTTC.

V gene TRBV11-2 combines with J gene TRBJ2-5, with 7 bases identical to TRBD2. Germline assignment: CDR1 SGHAT and CDR2 FQNNGV. CDR3 length: 18 residues. V was pared by 0 bases and J by 4 bases, with 14 bases of the junction left unmatched. DNA for the CDR3: TGTGCCAGCAGCTTAGATGCAGTGCCTAGCGGAGAACGAGAGACCCAGTACTTC. It translates to CASSLDAVPSGERETQYF. Full variable domain (missing parts from reference TRBV11-2 and TRBJ2-5): EAGVAQSPRYKIIEKRQSVAFWCNPISGHATLYWYQQILGQGPKLLIQFQNNGVVDDSQLPKDRFSAERLKGVDSTLKIQPAKLEDSAVYLCASSLDAVPSGERETQYFGPGTRLLVL.

This clonotype was observed many times. The chain carries TRBV7-8 and TRBJ2-5, with D perhaps TRBD1 (6 bases). CDR1 is SGHVS and CDR2 is FQNEAQ in the germline V gene. Between the trimmed V and J ends, which lost 5 bases and 6 bases, there was a span of 19 bases. The CDR3 length is 15 residues. The CDR3 nucleotides are TGTGCCAGCAGCACCAACAGGGCCAGTGGGAAGACCCAGTACTTC. Translation gives CASSTNRASGKTQYF.

Ten or more counts support this clonotype. The chain joins TRBV12-3 or TRBV12-4 to TRBJ1-2; maybe TRBD1 (6 bases). This CDR3 spans 14 amino acids. Deletions cut 3 bases from V and 4 bases from J, with 12 bases between. CDR3 amino acids: CASSLGGLGYGYTF. CDR3 bases: TGTGCCAGCAGTTTGGGGGGGCTCGGCTATGGCTACACCTTC.

The gene calls are TRBV19 and TRBJ2-5; possible D gene TRBD2, 6 bases. Looked up from germline, CDR1 is LNHDA and CDR2 is SQIVND (reference sequence). This CDR3 has 14 amino acids. V was pared by 6 bases and J by 5 bases, with 16 bases between. The CDR3 loop reads CASRSLRSGETQYF. CDR3 DNA sequence: TGTGCCAGTAGATCCCTAAGGAGCGGGGAGACCCAGTACTTC.

This clonotype has ten or more counts. The genes are TRBV6-5 and TRBJ2-7; 8 nucleotides agree with TRBD1. Germline V lookup: CDR1 MNHEY, CDR2 SVGAGI. The V segment lost 10 bases and the J segment 2 bases; nucleotides outside the gene matches: 10. The CDR3 extends over 14 amino acids. The CDR3 is CANGAGTGAYEQYF. The CDR3 bases are TGTGCCAACGGTGCCGGGACAGGAGCCTACGAGCAGTACTTC.

This clonotype was counted ten times or more. The chain carries TRBV20-1 and TRBJ2-2; possibly TRBD2 for D (5 bases). Looked up from germline, CDR1 is DFQATT and CDR2 is SNEGSKA (reference sequence). The CDR3 has 16 residues. The V end was cut by 0 bases, the J end by 1 base, with 12 bases between. CDR3 protein: CSARDGRYGNTGELFF. The CDR3 DNA reads TGCAGTGCTAGAGATGGGAGATACGGGAACACCGGGGAGCTGTTTTTT.

V is TRBV20-1 and J is TRBJ1-1; tentative D call: TRBD1 (5 bases). The length of the CDR3 is 16 residues. The V gene lost 3 bases and the J gene lost 2 bases, with 19 bases spanning the gap. Germline lookup yields CDR1 DFQATT and CDR2 SNEGSKA (reference sequence). The CDR3 protein is CSASPSLGRTNTEAFF. Written as DNA, the CDR3 is TGCAGTGCTAGTCCATCTTTGGGACGGACAAACACTGAAGCTTTCTTT.

The rearrangement joins TRBV13 to TRBJ2-7; 7 nucleotides agree with TRBD1. The J call may be faulty, since TRBJ2-1 better matches the DNA end. This CDR3 region has 13 residues. Per the germline V gene, CDR1 is PRHDT and CDR2 is FYEKMQ (reference sequence). In DNA form, the CDR3 reads TGTGCCAGCAGCTTGGGGGACAGCAATGAGCAGTTCTTC. Translation gives CASSLGDSNEQFF.

J is TRBJ2-3 and V is TRBV20-1; 8 bases fit TRBD2. V shed 8 bases, J shed 0 bases, and the junction held 7 bases outside the gene matches. The CDR3 contains 14 residues. Germline CDR1 reads DFQATT; CDR2 reads SNEGSKA (reference sequence). The CDR3 DNA reads as TGCAGTACTCCCGAGCGGGAGAGCACAGATACGCAGTATTTT. It translates to CSTPERESTDTQYF.

The rearrangement joins TRBV30 to TRBJ1-2; D gene unclear. Germline V gene data show CDR1 as GTSNPN and CDR2 as SVGIG (reference sequence). The CDR3 loop spans 12 amino acids. V lost 4 bases, J lost 1 base, and 7 bases lay in between. CDR3 sequence: CAWKGLNYGYTF. CDR3 nucleotide sequence: TGTGCCTGGAAAGGGCTTAACTATGGCTACACCTTC.

The sample holds a few counts of this clonotype. The chain employs TRBV7-9 and TRBJ2-7; tentatively, D is TRBD1 (7 bases). This CDR3 contains 15 residues. The V end was cut by 3 bases, the J end by 4 bases, with 16 bases between. Per germline, CDR1 SEHNR and CDR2 FQNEAQ (reference sequence). The CDR3 DNA sequence: TGTGCCAGCAGCTTGGAGGAGGCAGGGGGGTACGAGCAGTACTTC. It codes for CASSLEEAGGYEQYF.

This clonotype was recorded many times. The chain is built from TRBV5-8 and TRBJ1-1; no clear D gene. CDR3 size: 14 residues. The V gene lost 4 bases and the J gene lost 1 base, with 11 bases spanning the gap. Germline V lookup: CDR1 SGHTS, CDR2 YDEGEE. The CDR3 coding sequence is TGTGCCAGCAGCCCGGTGCCGCAGAACACTGAAGCTTTCTTT. The encoded protein is CASSPVPQNTEAFF.

This clonotype has a count of ten or more. J is TRBJ2-7 and V is TRBV12-3 or TRBV12-4; no clear D. The CDR3 contains 12 residues. Deletions cut 1 base from V and 2 bases from J, with 3 bases between. The CDR3 is CASSLEAYEQYF. CDR3 DNA sequence: TGTGCCAGCAGTTTAGAAGCCTACGAGCAGTACTTC.

This clonotype was found a few times. V usage is TRBV29-1 and J usage is TRBJ2-5; TRBD1 or TRBD2 may be the D gene (5 bases each). Germline V gives CDR1 SQVTM, CDR2 ANQGSEA. The CDR3 spans 14 residues. Trimming cost V 5 bases and J 4 bases, with 17 bases left between them. The chain's CDR3 is CSVFPGRLGETQYF. For the CDR3, the DNA is TGCAGCGTTTTCCCGGGACGATTAGGAGAGACCCAGTACTTC.

This clonotype was observed many times. This chain joins TRBV5-8 and TRBJ1-2, with a tentative D call TRBD1 (6 bases). Trimming shortened V by 4 bases and J by 4 bases, and 14 bases separated the two germline ends. Germline V gene sequence: CDR1 SGHTS, CDR2 YDEGEE. The CDR3 sequence is 14 residues long. The CDR3 is CASSPPTGPYGYTF. The CDR3 nucleotides read TGTGCCAGCAGCCCGCCCACAGGGCCCTATGGCTACACCTTC. Full variable domain (remainder filled in from reference TRBV5-8 and TRBJ1-2): EAGVTQSPTHLIKTRGQQATLRCSPISGHTSVYWYQQALGLGLQFLLWYDEGEERNRGNFPPRFSGRQFPNYSSELNVNALELEDSALYLCASSPPTGPYGYTFGSGTRLTVV.

Points on this clonotype: Sequence at one end of the junction differs from germline and may be a read error. The V gene is TRBV7-8, the J gene TRBJ2-5; 7 positions agree with TRBD1. The CDR3 contains 14 residues. Germline assignment: CDR1 SGHVS and CDR2 FQNEAQ. This chain's CDR3 is CASSESGQQETQYF. The CDR3 bases are TGCGCCAGCAGTGAGTCGGGACAGCAAGAGACCCAGTACTTC.

CDR3 amino acids: CATSRVAGSSGYTF. The CDR3 DNA follows: TGTGCCACCAGCAGAGTGGCGGGTTCGTCAGGCTACACCTTC. The chain employs TRBV15 and TRBJ1-2; D gene unclear. Germline V CDR1 and CDR2: LNHNV, YYDKDF (reference sequence). This CDR3 is built from 14 residues. V lost 1 base to trimming and J lost 8 bases, with 14 bases between them.